This T cell receptor beta chain was observed in a study of monozygotic twins with inflammatory bowel disease. This CDR3 contains 16 residues. Germline V gene lookup returns CDR1 SGHVS and CDR2 FQNEAQ. With the 5' RACE reads reprocessed, TCRdb shows one record per CDR3 protein and no DNA. This table holds some 170,000 distinct CDR3 sequences. The chain employs TRBV7-8 and TRBJ2-3; TCRdb picks TRBD1, but there is no DNA to check that call. Sequencing input: blood. The receptor comes from a human donor with ulcerative colitis or Crohn's disease, or a healthy co-twin of an affected twin (not recorded which). CDR3 sequence reads: CASSLVRGSSTDTQYF. The variable domain in full, with the rest retrieved from reference TRBV7-8 and TRBJ2-3, is GAGVSQSPRYKVAKRGQDVALRCDPISGHVSLFWYQQALGQGPEFLTYFQNEAQLDKSGLPSDRFFAERPEGSVSTLKIQRTQQEDSAVYLCASSLVRGSSTDTQYFGPGTRLTVL.